This paragraph covers one T cell receptor beta chain sequence. Only in-frame clones appear in the TCRdb table, and some are missing; sequencing was by immunoSEQ multiplex PCR. The sample holds tens of thousands of clones; approximately 86% are singletons and the top ten take 1.6%. The sample's time point: peripheral blood 6 weeks after treatment start. The diagnosis in patients was locally advanced or metastatic urothelial carcinoma. Germline values: CDR1 LGHNA, CDR2 YNFKEQ. V shed 4 bases and J shed 5 bases, with 23 bases lying between them. This CDR3 is built from 18 residues. The record originates from a study of PD-L1 blockade in urothelial cancer. Study details: Patients initiated atezolizumab around 2014 at 1,200 mg intravenously every 3 weeks. Blood analysis took place 3 weeks (second dose) and 6 weeks after treatment start. Each patient had 0 to 3 earlier chemotherapy regimens.

Source: PBMCs, taken around atezolizumab (anti-PD-L1) treatment. The sequence was obtained from a man aged 65-85 years with urothelial cancer. J is TRBJ2-2 and V is TRBV4-2; TRBD2 is a possible D gene (7 bases). The CDR3 DNA reads TGTGCCAGCAGCCCCTCGGTAGGGACAAGCGGGAAGACCGGGGAGCTGTTTTTT. This gives the protein CASSPSVGTSGKTGELFF.